This T cell receptor (beta chain) was identified during a study of T cell changes during pregnancy in multiple sclerosis (dated by TCRdb to between 2019 and 2020). Describing the broader study: The study examined how the T cell repertoire changed over the course of pregnancy in women with multiple sclerosis.

Libraries were made using the immunoSEQ multiplex PCR assay. TCRdb re-hosts the immuneACCESS table, in-frame sequences only. Its copies lack some clones; in the studies checked, an unresolved V gene accounts for under half of them, and the cause for the rest is not known. The sample table shows approximately 100,000 clones, and almost 95% are seen once. Roughly 2.2% of the sample rests with the top ten. Concerning this clone itself: Which antigen it targets is not known. No base quality values were provided; no much bigger clone lies one nucleotide off.

The TCR sequence derives from a female donor with multiple sclerosis, enrolled in a pregnancy study. The material was peripheral blood, obtained in the third trimester of pregnancy.

The CDR3 protein sequence reads: CAWSAGNPYEQYF. In nucleotides, the sequence is TGTGCCTGGAGTGCGGGAAATCCCTACGAGCAGTACTTC. The chain is assembled from TRBV30 and TRBJ2-7; a weak D assignment points to TRBD2 (5 bases agree). The germline ends are 9 bases apart after V is trimmed by 1 base and J by 2 bases. The cysteine opens and the phenylalanine closes a CDR3 of 13 amino acids. The entry retains the CDR3 DNA only, 39 bases that are in frame from base 1. CDR1 and CDR2 (GTSNPN, SVGIG) derive from the germline V gene (reference sequence).